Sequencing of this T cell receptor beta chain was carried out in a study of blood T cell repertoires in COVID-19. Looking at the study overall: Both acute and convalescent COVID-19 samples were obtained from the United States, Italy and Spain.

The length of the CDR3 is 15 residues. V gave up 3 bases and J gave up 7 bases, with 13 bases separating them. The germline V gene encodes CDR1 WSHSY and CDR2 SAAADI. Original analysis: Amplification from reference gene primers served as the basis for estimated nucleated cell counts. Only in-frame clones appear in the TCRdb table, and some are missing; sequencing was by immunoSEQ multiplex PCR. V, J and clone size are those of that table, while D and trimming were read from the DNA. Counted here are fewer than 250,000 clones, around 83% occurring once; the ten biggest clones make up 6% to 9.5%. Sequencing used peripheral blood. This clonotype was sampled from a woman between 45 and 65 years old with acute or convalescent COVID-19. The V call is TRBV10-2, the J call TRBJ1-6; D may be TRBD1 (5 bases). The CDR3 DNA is TGCGCCAGCAGTGATCGACAGATTCTCAATTCACCCCTCCACTTT. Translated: CASSDRQILNSPLHF.